This T cell receptor beta chain was identified in a study of blood T cells in healthy people across ages. Overall study context: Per two T cells, template switching captured roughly one barcoded beta molecule. Whole-study findings and limits: Unsorted PBMCs prevented conclusive naive versus antigen-experienced comparison. The study found more naive CD4+ cells and higher diversity in long-lived than aged donors.

This clonotype was detected only a few times. Its antigen is not known. Primed by a sample-barcoded 5' primer and a J-beta primer mix, a second PCR proceeded for 7 to 11 cycles. Each CDR3 protein gets one entry after TCRdb re-called the 5' RACE reads with MiXCR. The sample contains 1.5 million to 2 million distinct CDR3 sequences, approximately 30% of which appear only once. Trimming cost V 0 bases and J 5 bases, with 17 bases left between them. This CDR3 comprises 16 residues. Germline values: CDR1 SGHRS, CDR2 YFSETQ. V gene TRBV5-1 combines with J gene TRBJ2-5, with TRBD2 as a possible D gene (5 bases). This clonotype originated in a woman aged 25 to 45 in good health. Sequencing used blood. CDR3 nucleotide sequence: TGCGCCAGCAGCTTGGGTACAGCGGAGTCGCGGGAGACCCAGTACTTC. Residues: CASSLGTAESRETQYF. Full variable domain (remainder filled in from reference TRBV5-1 and TRBJ2-5): KAGVTQTPRYLIKTRGQQVTLSCSPISGHRSVSWYQQTPGQGLQFLFEYFSETQRNKGNFPGRFSGRQFSNSRSEMNVSTLELGDSALYLCASSLGTAESRETQYFGPGTRLLVL.